Reported below is one T cell receptor beta chain. Per germline, CDR1 MDHEN and CDR2 SYDVKM. J was trimmed by 5 bases and V by 7 bases; bases with no gene match: 11. CDR3 size: 15 residues. This entry belongs to a study of blood T cell repertoires in COVID-19. For the study at large: Samples representing acute and convalescent COVID-19 were sourced from the United States, Italy and Spain. Nucleic acid was either cDNA or gDNA, and it came from T cells, B-cell-depleted T cells, or PBMCs.

Under the authors' procedure: Amplified reference gene primers provided the basis for estimating nucleated cell counts. Assay used: immunoSEQ multiplex PCR; TCRdb lists only in-frame clones, some missing. V and J calls and clone size are those listed in that table; D and trimming were worked out from the DNA. The table has 63,000 or so clones, around four fifths seen once; the top ten hold 12%. Input material: peripheral blood. The TCR comes from a human donor in a cohort sampled during active COVID-19. The chain employs TRBV28 and TRBJ2-5, with 9 bases that match TRBD1. The CDR3 here is CASNLQGAWGETQYF. Here the CDR3 DNA reads TGTGCCAGCAACTTACAGGGGGCATGGGGGGAGACCCAGTACTTC.